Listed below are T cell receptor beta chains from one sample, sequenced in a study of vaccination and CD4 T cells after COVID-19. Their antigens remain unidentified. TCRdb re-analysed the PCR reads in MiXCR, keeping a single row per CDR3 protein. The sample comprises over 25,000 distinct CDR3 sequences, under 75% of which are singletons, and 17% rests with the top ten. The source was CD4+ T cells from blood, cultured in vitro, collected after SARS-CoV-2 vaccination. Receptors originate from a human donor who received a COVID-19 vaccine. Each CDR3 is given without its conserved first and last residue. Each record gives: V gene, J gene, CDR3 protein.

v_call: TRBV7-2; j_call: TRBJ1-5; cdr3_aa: ASSLGGGSNQPQH
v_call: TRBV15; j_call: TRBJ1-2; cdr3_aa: ATNSPGQGTYGYT
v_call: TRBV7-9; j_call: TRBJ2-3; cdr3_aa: ASSPMGGMADTQY
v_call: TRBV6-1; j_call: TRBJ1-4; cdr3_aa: AISDPGTGGYEKLF
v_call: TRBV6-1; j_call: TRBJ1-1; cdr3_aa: ASSERAELEAF
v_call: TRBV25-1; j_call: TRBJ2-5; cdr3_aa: ASSASSGGTETQY
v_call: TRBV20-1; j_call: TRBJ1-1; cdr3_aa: SAPDRGKMNTEAF
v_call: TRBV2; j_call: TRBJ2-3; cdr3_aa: ASSEARGRGRDTQY
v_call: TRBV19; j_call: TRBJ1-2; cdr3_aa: ASRRVFTGVNYGYT
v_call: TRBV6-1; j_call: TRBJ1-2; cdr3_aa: ASSGLVYGYT
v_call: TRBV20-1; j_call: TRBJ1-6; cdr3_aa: SARDGDSPLH